This TCR beta chain appears in the sequencing data of a study of blood T cell repertoires in COVID-19. With V trimmed by 6 bases and J by 4 bases, 2 bases remained unmatched. The CDR3 is made up of 13 amino acids. Germline loops: CDR1 LNHDA, CDR2 SQIVND (reference sequence). Using immunoSEQ multiplex PCR, the repertoire was profiled, and TCRdb retains in-frame clones only, with some absent. Of around 130,000 clones in the sample, 86% were seen once. The sequence was collected from a woman aged 45-65 years who had recovered from COVID-19. Sequencing was performed on PBMCs or T cells enriched from blood (not recorded which). The rearrangement links TRBV19 to TRBJ2-1; TRBD1 matches at 8 bases. CDR3 residues: CASRQGAYNEQFF. CDR3 DNA sequence: TGTGCCAGTAGGCAGGGGGCGTACAATGAGCAGTTCTTC.